Sequencing of this T cell receptor (beta chain) was carried out in a study of human T cells and chemical hapten exposure. This clonotype has only a few counts. The antigen is undetermined. Study-level points and caveats: Positive correlation was observed between PT1 expanded TCR counts and patch test score.

The authors' processing: Samples had a median of around 96,000 TCRs, ranging roughly 23,224 to 750,000. TCRdb re-analysed the RACE reads in MiXCR, keeping a single row per CDR3 protein. The V and J calls shown here were made by TCRdb, not taken from the authors' results. The sample holds roughly 90,000 distinct CDR3 sequences, around 10% seen once. Unmatched junction bases numbered 11, after V lost 5 bases and J lost 4 bases. In germline, CDR1 is SGHTA, CDR2 FQGNSA. The CDR3 totals 18 residues. The time point was: pre-sensitization, week 0. As to treatment: therapeutic diphenylcyclopropenone sensitization with weekly scalp DPC.

This material consisted of whole blood, taken in connection with sensitization to the hapten diphenylcyclopropenone (DPC). This TCR came from a woman aged 40 to 55 with alopecia areata. Some clones in this sample may be carry-over from other donors' samples. The V call is TRBV7-2, the J call TRBJ1-6; 10 nucleotides line up with TRBD1. The CDR3 DNA follows: TGTGCCAGCAGCCCTCCCCGACAGGGGGCGAGGTATAATTCACCCCTCCACTTT. Translation: CASSPPRQGARYNSPLHF.